The 22 T cell receptor beta chains presented below share a single source sample, sequenced in a study of T cell responses to AZD1222 COVID-19 vaccine. TCRdb's table, derived via immunoSEQ multiplex PCR, lists solely in-frame clones and lacks some. The profile shows about 180,000 clones, 70% to 90% of them singletons. Sequencing was performed on peripheral blood, taken 28 days after the second AZD1222 dose. The receptors shown here come from an adult who received the AZD1222 COVID-19 vaccine.

This chain links TRBV27 with TRBJ1-2, with D possibly TRBD1 on 6 matching bases. In germline, CDR1 is MNHEY, CDR2 SMNVEV (reference sequence). This CDR3 is built from 13 residues. V was clipped by 2 bases and J by 2 bases, with 6 bases between them. The CDR3 DNA reads as TGTGCCAGCAGTTTAGACAGGAACTATGGCTACACCTTC. Protein: CASSLDRNYGYTF.

V is TRBV7-2 and J is TRBJ2-7, with D possibly matching TRBD2 (5 bases). V was pared by 1 base and J by 3 bases, with 13 bases between. Germline values: CDR1 SGHTA, CDR2 FQGNSA. The CDR3 consists of 15 residues. CDR3 protein: CASSLGWFRGYEQYF. As DNA, the CDR3 is TGTGCCAGCAGCTTAGGTTGGTTCCGGGGCTACGAGCAGTACTTC. Together with reference TRBV7-2 and TRBJ2-7, the CDR3 gives the full variable domain: GAGVSQSPSNKVTEKGKDVELRCDPISGHTALYWYRQSLGQGLEFLIYFQGNSAPDKSGLPSDRFSAERTGGSVSTLTIQRTQQEDSAVYLCASSLGWFRGYEQYFGPGTRLTVT.

The gene calls are TRBV2 and TRBJ1-6; the D is unclear. CDR3 size: 16 residues. V was trimmed by 4 bases and J by 0 bases, leaving 10 bases between them. The V gene's germline CDR1 is SNHLY and CDR2 FYNNEI. The CDR3 DNA reads TGTGCCAGCAGTGCCACCGTGAGCTCCTATAATTCACCCCTCCACTTT. Its translation is CASSATVSSYNSPLHF.

J is TRBJ2-7 and V is TRBV6-5; D ambiguous. The CDR3 is 11 amino acids. Germline CDR1 MNHEY, CDR2 SVGAGI. V was clipped by 2 bases and J by 5 bases, with 4 bases between them. CDR3 amino acids: CASSYRNEQYF. The CDR3, as DNA: TGTGCCAGCAGTTACCGTAACGAGCAGTACTTC.

The V gene is TRBV28, the J gene TRBJ2-7; 7 bases fit TRBD1. The CDR3 length is 14 residues. Germline V gene lookup returns CDR1 MDHEN and CDR2 SYDVKM. V gave up 7 bases and J gave up 3 bases; unmatched junction bases: 9. The CDR3: CASNKRGLGYEQYF. DNA of the CDR3: TGTGCCAGCAACAAGAGGGGGCTTGGCTACGAGCAGTACTTC.

The chain recombines TRBV7-2 with TRBJ2-7, with 7 bases lining up with TRBD2. The V gene's germline CDR1 is SGHTA and CDR2 FQGNSA. The CDR3 covers 12 residues. Trimming took 5 bases from V and 3 from J; bases not matched to a gene: 1. CDR3 bases: TGTGCCAGCAGCCGGGAGGTCTACGAGCAGTACTTC. It codes for CASSREVYEQYF.

The chain has TRBV3-1 (or the pseudogene TRBV3-2) and TRBJ2-3; TRBD1 agrees at 7 bases. V lost 3 bases and J lost 2; bases outside the gene matches: 8. Germline CDR1 and CDR2: LGHDT and YNNKEL (reference sequence). This CDR3 is 16 amino acids long. The CDR3 sequence: CASSHRQGIFTDTQYF. For the CDR3, the DNA is TGTGCCAGCAGCCACAGACAGGGTATCTTCACAGATACGCAGTATTTT.

The chain uses TRBV28 and TRBJ2-7; D is perhaps TRBD2 (6 bases). CDR3 length equals 13 residues. Germline CDR1 reads MDHEN; CDR2 reads SYDVKM. The ends were cut back, 6 bases at V and 5 bases at J, with 14 bases in the middle. CDR3 DNA: TGTGCCAGCAGCCTAAAACCGGGGGACGAGCAGTACTTC. Translation: CASSLKPGDEQYF. Full variable domain (remainder filled in from reference TRBV28 and TRBJ2-7): DVKVTQSSRYLVKRTGEKVFLECVQDMDHENMFWYRQDPGLGLRLIYFSYDVKMKEKGDIPEGYSVSREKKERFSLILESASTNQTSMYLCASSLKPGDEQYFGPGTRLTVT.

This chain links TRBV18 with TRBJ2-3; 11 bases are shared with TRBD2. The germline V gene has CDR1 KGHSH and CDR2 LQKENI. V lost 2 bases to trimming and J lost 5 bases; unmatched junction nucleotides: 6. The CDR3 spans 16 residues. The CDR3: CASSPYSGRAEDTQYF. CDR3 sequence (DNA): TGTGCCAGCTCACCATATAGCGGGAGGGCCGAAGATACGCAGTATTTT. The full variable domain, in which reference TRBV18 and TRBJ2-3 provide the parts outside the CDR3, is NAGVMQNPRHLVRRRGQEARLRCSPMKGHSHVYWYRQLPEEGLKFMVYLQKENIIDESGMPKERFSAEFPKEGPSILRIQQVVRGDSAAYFCASSPYSGRAEDTQYFGPGTRLTVL.

The chain employs TRBV28 and TRBJ1-5; TRBD1 matches 11 bases. The CDR3 loop spans 14 amino acids. Unmatched junction bases numbered 10, after V lost 7 bases and J lost 11 bases. Germline CDR1 and CDR2: MDHEN and SYDVKM. CDR3: CASTRGTGGPTQHF. CDR3 in DNA: TGTGCCAGCACCCGAGGGACAGGGGGACCAACCCAGCATTTT. Full variable domain (remainder filled in from reference TRBV28 and TRBJ1-5): DVKVTQSSRYLVKRTGEKVFLECVQDMDHENMFWYRQDPGLGLRLIYFSYDVKMKEKGDIPEGYSVSREKKERFSLILESASTNQTSMYLCASTRGTGGPTQHFGDGTRLSIL.

Of note for this clone: The junction shows a germline mismatch at one end, possibly a read error. This chain uses TRBV9 with TRBJ2-3; 10 bases are a match to TRBD2. The V gene's germline CDR1 is SGDLS and CDR2 YYNGEE. This CDR3 spans 15 amino acids. CDR3 sequence reads: CATTSGTSATDTQYF. CDR3 bases: TGCGCAACTACTAGCGGGACCTCGGCGACAGATACGCAGTATTTT.

The V call is TRBV4-3, the J call TRBJ2-3, with 10 bases identical to TRBD2. The CDR3 sequence is 19 residues long. CDR1 is LGHNA and CDR2 is YSLEER in the germline V gene. The J segment lost 1 base and the V segment lost 0 bases, leaving 10 bases of the junction unmatched. The chain's CDR3 is CASSQDSSSGSRGTDTQYF. The CDR3 DNA is TGCGCCAGCAGCCAAGATTCGTCTAGCGGGAGTCGTGGCACAGATACGCAGTATTTT.

The genes are TRBV2 and TRBJ1-3, with D maybe TRBD1 (5 bases). V lost 5 bases to trimming and J lost 0 bases, with 14 bases between them. CDR1 is SNHLY, CDR2 FYNNEI, per germline. The CDR3 length is 16 residues. DNA of the CDR3: TGTGCCAGCAGTATGGGGACGGTTTACTCTGGAAACACCATATATTTT. Amino acid sequence: CASSMGTVYSGNTIYF.

The rearrangement links TRBV11-1 to TRBJ1-2; D unclear. Germline assignment: CDR1 SGHAT and CDR2 FQDESV (reference sequence). The V end lost 1 base, the J end lost 7 bases, and 10 bases lay between the germline ends. The CDR3 length is 13 residues. Here the CDR3 reads CASSLEDSRGYTF. DNA for the CDR3: TGTGCCAGCAGCTTAGAGGATTCGCGTGGCTACACCTTC. The full variable domain, with the rest looked up from reference TRBV11-1 and TRBJ1-2, is EAEVAQSPRYKITEKSQAVAFWCDPISGHATLYWYRQILGQGPELLVQFQDESVVDDSQLPKDRFSAERLKGVDSTLKIQPAELGDSAMYLCASSLEDSRGYTFGSGTRLTVV.

V and J are TRBV4-1 and TRBJ2-7; either TRBD1 or TRBD2 may fit D (5 bases each). CDR1 and CDR2 (germline): MGHRA, YSYEKL. Deletions cut 5 bases from V and 4 bases from J, with 15 bases between. CDR3 size: 14 residues. This CDR3 is CASSSGTAGYEQYF. CDR3 nucleotides: TGCGCCAGCAGCAGTGGGACCGCGGGTTACGAGCAGTACTTC.

This chain uses TRBV11-3 with TRBJ2-7; 8 positions agree with TRBD1. Germline trimming cut 5 bases from V and 4 bases from J; bases unmatched to any gene: 10. This CDR3 is 15 amino acids long. Looked up from germline, CDR1 is SGHNT and CDR2 is YENEEA. CDR3 DNA sequence: TGTGCCAGCAGCGGCAGCGGACAGGGTTCATACGAGCAGTACTTC. Protein product: CASSGSGQGSYEQYF. The variable domain in full, completed from reference TRBV11-3 and TRBJ2-7, reads EAGVVQSPRYKIIEKKQPVAFWCNPISGHNTLYWYLQNLGQGPELLIRYENEEAVDDSQLPKDRFSAERLKGVDSTLKIQPAELGDSAVYLCASSGSGQGSYEQYFGPGTRLTVT.

The V gene is TRBV12-2, the J gene TRBJ1-1. TRBV12-2 represents a pseudogene. This CDR3 is 13 amino acids long. The CDR3 reads CASRLACPTEAFF. The CDR3 region has the DNA TGTGCAAGTCGCTTAGCGTGTCCCACTGAAGCTTTCTTT.

The chain has TRBV5-4 and TRBJ2-5; D may correspond to TRBD1 or TRBD2 (5 bases each). This CDR3 region has 15 residues. The V end lost 4 bases, the J end lost 4 bases, and 17 bases lay between the germline ends. Looked up from germline, CDR1 is SGHNT and CDR2 is YYREEE (reference sequence). The CDR3 coding sequence is TGTGCCAGCAGCCTGGGGGATCCACGGACAGAGACCCAGTACTTC. Translated: CASSLGDPRTETQYF.

The V and J genes are TRBV7-2 and TRBJ2-1; possibly TRBD1 for D (6 bases). Trimming stripped 2 bases from V and 9 bases from J, with 11 bases between. CDR1 SGHTA and CDR2 FQGNSA come from the germline V gene. This CDR3 region has 13 residues. CDR3 amino acids: CASSLRGFGEQFF. The CDR3 nucleotides read TGTGCCAGCAGCTTAAGGGGGTTTGGTGAGCAGTTCTTC.

The gene calls are TRBV28 and TRBJ2-3, with TRBD1 matching over 9 bases. The germline CDR1 and CDR2 sequences are MDHEN and SYDVKM. The CDR3 extends over 14 amino acids. Unmatched junction bases numbered 4, after V lost 6 bases and J lost 3 bases. The CDR3 nucleotides are TGTGCCAGCAGCATAGGACAGGGGACAGATACGCAGTATTTT. It codes for CASSIGQGTDTQYF.

The chain is built from TRBV11-2 and TRBJ2-3; a possible D gene is TRBD2 (5 bases). Trimming removed 5 bases from V and 6 bases from J, with 21 bases in between. This CDR3 region has 16 residues. In germline, CDR1 is SGHAT, CDR2 FQNNGV. The CDR3 DNA follows: TGTGCCAGCAGCCCCTTGCGGGTAGGAGGTACCGATACGCAGTATTTT. Protein: CASSPLRVGGTDTQYF. The full variable domain, its missing parts supplied by reference TRBV11-2 and TRBJ2-3, is EAGVAQSPRYKIIEKRQSVAFWCNPISGHATLYWYQQILGQGPKLLIQFQNNGVVDDSQLPKDRFSAERLKGVDSTLKIQPAKLEDSAVYLCASSPLRVGGTDTQYFGPGTRLTVL.

This chain connects TRBV28 to TRBJ1-4; 7 bases fit TRBD1. Germline loops: CDR1 MDHEN, CDR2 SYDVKM. Germline trimming cut 6 bases from V and 8 bases from J; bases unmatched to any gene: 6. The CDR3 consists of 13 residues. CDR3 DNA: TGTGCCAGCAGCGGGAAGGGGGCCGAAAAACTGTTTTTT. Residues: CASSGKGAEKLFF. Combining the CDR3 with reference TRBV28 and TRBJ1-4 gives the whole variable domain DVKVTQSSRYLVKRTGEKVFLECVQDMDHENMFWYRQDPGLGLRLIYFSYDVKMKEKGDIPEGYSVSREKKERFSLILESASTNQTSMYLCASSGKGAEKLFFGSGTQLSVL.